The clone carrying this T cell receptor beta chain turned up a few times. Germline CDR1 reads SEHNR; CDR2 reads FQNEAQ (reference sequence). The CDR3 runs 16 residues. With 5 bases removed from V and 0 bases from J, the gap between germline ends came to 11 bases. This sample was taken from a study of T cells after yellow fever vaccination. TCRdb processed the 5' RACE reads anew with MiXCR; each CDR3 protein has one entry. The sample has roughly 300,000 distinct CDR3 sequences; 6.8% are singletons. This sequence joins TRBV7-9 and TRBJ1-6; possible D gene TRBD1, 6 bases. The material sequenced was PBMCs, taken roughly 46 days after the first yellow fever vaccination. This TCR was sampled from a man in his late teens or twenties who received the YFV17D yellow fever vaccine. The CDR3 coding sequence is TGTGCCAGCAGCCACGACAGGAGCTCCTATAATTCACCCCTCCACTTT. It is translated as CASSHDRSSYNSPLHF.